This entry lists 6 T cell receptor beta chains sequenced from one sample in a study of T cell responses to AZD1222 COVID-19 vaccine. The method was immunoSEQ multiplex PCR; TCRdb's version includes in-frame clones alone and lacks a portion of them. The sample includes 150,000 or so clones, around 88% of them seen just once. The input for sequencing was peripheral blood, taken on day 0 of AZD1222 vaccination. These receptors all stem from an adult in good health.

The chain combines TRBV27 with TRBJ1-3; D may be TRBD1 (5 bases). From germline, CDR1 is MNHEY and CDR2 SMNVEV (reference sequence). V dropped 5 bases and J dropped 3 bases, with 17 bases sitting between them. This CDR3 spans 16 amino acids. CDR3 amino acids: CASSPRVGGGGNTIYF. The CDR3 coding sequence is TGTGCCAGCAGTCCGAGAGTTGGGGGAGGTGGAAACACCATATATTTT.

V is TRBV11-3 and J is TRBJ1-1; 7 bases agree with TRBD1. The CDR3 length is 13 residues. The V and J ends lost 10 bases and 6 bases, in that order; junction bases with no gene match: 11. The germline V gene encodes CDR1 SGHNT and CDR2 YENEEA. The chain's CDR3 is CATCSVQGAEAFF. The DNA of the CDR3 is TGTGCCACCTGCAGTGTCCAGGGGGCTGAAGCTTTCTTT.

J is TRBJ1-2 and V is TRBV30; possible D gene TRBD1, 6 bases. V was shortened by 8 bases and J by 8 bases, with 21 bases between the two germline ends. Germline loops: CDR1 GTSNPN, CDR2 SVGIG (reference sequence). This CDR3 is built from 13 residues. CDR3 bases: TGTGCCCGCGCCCCGGGACACTCGGGCGGCTACACCTTC. Translation: CARAPGHSGGYTF.

The rearrangement links TRBV4-2 to TRBJ1-3; D gene unclear. Germline V gene data show CDR1 as LGHNA and CDR2 as YNFKEQ. V was cut by 3 bases and J by 0 bases, with 12 bases left in between. The CDR3 length is 16 residues. CDR3 loop: CASSQAGIDSGNTIYF. The CDR3, as DNA: TGTGCCAGCAGCCAGGCCGGCATCGACTCTGGAAACACCATATATTTT.

This chain uses TRBV15 with TRBJ1-5; tentatively, D is TRBD1 (5 bases). The germline CDR1 and CDR2 sequences are LNHNV and YYDKDF (reference sequence). Trimming took off 1 base at V and 1 base at J, with 11 bases between the two ends. CDR3 length equals 16 residues. CDR3 sequence (DNA): TGTGCCACCAGCAGAGGCCCGGCAGGGAGCAATCAGCCCCAGCATTTT. Amino acids: CATSRGPAGSNQPQHF.

V is TRBV2 and J is TRBJ2-1; D call uncertain. Germline CDR1 is SNHLY and CDR2 is FYNNEI. V gave up 7 bases and J gave up 5 bases, with 9 bases separating them. The CDR3 runs to 12 residues. The CDR3 region is CASKGGHNEQFF. The CDR3 bases are TGTGCCAGCAAGGGCGGACACAATGAGCAGTTCTTC.